A single TCR beta chain is shown here with its context. Clones were read by immunoSEQ multiplex PCR, and TCRdb kept only the in-frame ones, dropping some. The sample lists about 110,000 clones; approximately 90% were seen once. These data are taken from a study of blood T cell repertoires in COVID-19. Study in general: The United States, Italy and Spain were the sources of the acute and convalescent COVID-19 samples. T cells, B-cell-depleted T cells, or PBMCs supplied cDNA or gDNA.

This TCR was sampled from a human donor in a cohort sampled during active COVID-19. Material: peripheral blood.

CDR3 amino acids: CASSFKSSGTVSGETQYF. The DNA for the CDR3 is TGTGCCAGCAGCTTTAAATCTAGCGGGACCGTTAGCGGAGAGACCCAGTACTTC. The J gene is TRBJ2-5, the V gene TRBV7-2, with 9 bases lining up with TRBD2. The CDR3 extends over 18 amino acids. The ends lost 3 bases at V and 4 bases at J; junction bases unmatched: 15. Germline V CDR1 and CDR2: SGHTA, FQGNSA.